This TCR beta chain was recorded in a study of T cell responses to AZD1222 COVID-19 vaccine. CDR3 length: 14 amino acids. Trimming pared 4 bases from V and 8 bases from J, leaving 15 bases between. The V gene's germline CDR1 is SGHRS and CDR2 YFSETQ. TCRdb keeps only in-frame clones here, not all; method: immunoSEQ multiplex PCR. The sample holds some 180,000 clones, over 80% seen once. The chain links TRBV5-1 to TRBJ1-4; weak D call: TRBD1 (5 bases). The source material was peripheral blood, sampled 28 days after the second dose of the MenACWY control vaccine. The receptor was isolated from an adult who received the MenACWY meningococcal vaccine as a control. As DNA, the CDR3 is TGCGCCAGCAGCCGTACAGGCCTCGGGGAAAAACTGTTTTTT. Amino acid sequence: CASSRTGLGEKLFF.